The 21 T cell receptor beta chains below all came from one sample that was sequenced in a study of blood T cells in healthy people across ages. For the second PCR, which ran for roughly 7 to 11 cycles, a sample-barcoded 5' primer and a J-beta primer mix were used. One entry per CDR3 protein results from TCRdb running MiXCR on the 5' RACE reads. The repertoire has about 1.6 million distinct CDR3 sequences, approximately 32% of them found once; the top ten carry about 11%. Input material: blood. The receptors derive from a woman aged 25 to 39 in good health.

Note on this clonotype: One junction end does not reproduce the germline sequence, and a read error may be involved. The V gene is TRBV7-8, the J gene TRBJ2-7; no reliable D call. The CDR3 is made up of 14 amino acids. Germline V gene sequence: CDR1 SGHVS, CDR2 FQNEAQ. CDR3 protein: CASRLVGMTYEQYF. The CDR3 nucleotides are TGTGCCAGCAGGTTAGTGGGAATGACCTACGAGCAGTACTTC.

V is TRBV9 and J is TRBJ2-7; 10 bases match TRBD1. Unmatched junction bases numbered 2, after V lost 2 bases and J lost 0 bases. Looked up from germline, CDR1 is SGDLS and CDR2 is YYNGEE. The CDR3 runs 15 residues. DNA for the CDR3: TGTGCCAGCAGCGTTGGACAGGGGGTCTCCTACGAGCAGTACTTC. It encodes CASSVGQGVSYEQYF.

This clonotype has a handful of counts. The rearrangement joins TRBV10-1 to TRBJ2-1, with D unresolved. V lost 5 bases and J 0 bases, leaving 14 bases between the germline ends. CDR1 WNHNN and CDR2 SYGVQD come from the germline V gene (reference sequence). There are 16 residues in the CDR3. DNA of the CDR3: TGCGCCAGCAGTAGCCCTAGAGTTACCTCCTACAATGAGCAGTTCTTC. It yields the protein CASSSPRVTSYNEQFF.

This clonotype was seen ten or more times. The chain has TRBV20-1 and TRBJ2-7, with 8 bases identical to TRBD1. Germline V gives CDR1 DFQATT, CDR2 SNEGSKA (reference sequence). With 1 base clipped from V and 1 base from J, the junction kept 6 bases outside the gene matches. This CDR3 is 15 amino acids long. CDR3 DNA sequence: TGCAGTGCTAGAGGGTTAGGGACAGGATCCTACGAGCAGTACTTC. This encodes CSARGLGTGSYEQYF.

The CDR3 is CASSPSDGESSYEQYF. CDR3 bases: TGTGCCAGCAGTCCCTCCGACGGTGAAAGCTCCTACGAGCAGTACTTC. The chain carries TRBV27 and TRBJ2-7; no clear D gene. With 5 bases removed from V and 0 bases from J, the gap between germline ends came to 17 bases. Germline loops: CDR1 MNHEY, CDR2 SMNVEV (reference sequence). The CDR3 covers 16 residues.

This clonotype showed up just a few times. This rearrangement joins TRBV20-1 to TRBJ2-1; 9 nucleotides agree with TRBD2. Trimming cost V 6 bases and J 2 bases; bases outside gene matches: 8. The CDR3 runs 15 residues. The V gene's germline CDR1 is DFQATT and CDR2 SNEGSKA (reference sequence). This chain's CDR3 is CSAQIAGVPYNEQFF. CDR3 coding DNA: TGCAGTGCCCAAATAGCGGGGGTTCCCTACAATGAGCAGTTCTTC.

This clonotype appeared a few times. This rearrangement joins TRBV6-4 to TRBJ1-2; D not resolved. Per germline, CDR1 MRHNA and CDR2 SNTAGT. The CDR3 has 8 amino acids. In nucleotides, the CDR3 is TGTGCAGCCCCAGGCTACACCTTC. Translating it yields CAAPGYTF.

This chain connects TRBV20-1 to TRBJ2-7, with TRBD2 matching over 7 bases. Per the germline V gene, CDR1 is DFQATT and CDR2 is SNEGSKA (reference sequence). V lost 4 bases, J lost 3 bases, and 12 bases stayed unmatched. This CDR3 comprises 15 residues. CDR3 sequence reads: CSATGFLPGGYEQYF. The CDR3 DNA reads TGCAGTGCTACAGGCTTCTTGCCGGGGGGCTACGAGCAGTACTTC.

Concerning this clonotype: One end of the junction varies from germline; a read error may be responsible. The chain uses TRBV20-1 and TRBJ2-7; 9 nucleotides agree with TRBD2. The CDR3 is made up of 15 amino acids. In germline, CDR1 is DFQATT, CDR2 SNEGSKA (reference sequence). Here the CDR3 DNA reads TGCAATGCTCGTTCTTTTAGCGGGAGAGCCTACGAGCAGTACTTC. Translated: CNARSFSGRAYEQYF.

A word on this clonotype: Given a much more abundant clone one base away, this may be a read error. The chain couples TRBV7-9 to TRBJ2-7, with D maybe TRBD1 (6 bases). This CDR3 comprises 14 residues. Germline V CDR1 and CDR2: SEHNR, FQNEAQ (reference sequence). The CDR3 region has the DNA TGTGCCAGCACCTTAAGCAACAGGGTCCTCGAGCGGTACTTC. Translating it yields CASTLSNRVLERYF. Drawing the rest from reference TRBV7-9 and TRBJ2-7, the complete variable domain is DTGVSQNPRHKITKRGQNVTFRCDPISEHNRLYWYRQTLGQGPEFLTYFQNEAQLEKSRLLSDRFSAERPKGSFSTLEIQRTEQGDSAMYLCASTLSNRVLERYFGPGTRLTVT.

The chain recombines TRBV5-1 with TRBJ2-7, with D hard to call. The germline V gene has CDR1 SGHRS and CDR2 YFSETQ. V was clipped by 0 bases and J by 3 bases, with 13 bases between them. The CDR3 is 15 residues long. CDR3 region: CASSLDMESGYEQYF. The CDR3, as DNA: TGCGCCAGCAGCTTGGATATGGAATCGGGCTACGAGCAGTACTTC.

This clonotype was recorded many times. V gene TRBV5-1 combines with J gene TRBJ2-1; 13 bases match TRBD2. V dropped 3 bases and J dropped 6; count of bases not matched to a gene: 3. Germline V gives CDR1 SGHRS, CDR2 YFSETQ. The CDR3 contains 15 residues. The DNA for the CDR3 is TGCGCCAGCAGCTCAAGACTAGCGGGGGGCAATGAGCAGTTCTTC. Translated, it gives CASSSRLAGGNEQFF.

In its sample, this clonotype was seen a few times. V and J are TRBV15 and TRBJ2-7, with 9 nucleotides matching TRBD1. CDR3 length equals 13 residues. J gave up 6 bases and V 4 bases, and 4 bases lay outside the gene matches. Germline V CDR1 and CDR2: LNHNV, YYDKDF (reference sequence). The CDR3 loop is CATSIGQGLEQYF. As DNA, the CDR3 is TGTGCCACCAGCATTGGACAGGGGCTCGAGCAGTACTTC.

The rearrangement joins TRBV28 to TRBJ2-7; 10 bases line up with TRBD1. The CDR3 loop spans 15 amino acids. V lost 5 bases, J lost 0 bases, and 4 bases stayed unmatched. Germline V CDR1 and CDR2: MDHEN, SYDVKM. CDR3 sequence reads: CASSDRGRSSYEQYF. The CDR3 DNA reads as TGTGCCAGCAGTGACAGGGGGCGCAGCTCCTACGAGCAGTACTTC.

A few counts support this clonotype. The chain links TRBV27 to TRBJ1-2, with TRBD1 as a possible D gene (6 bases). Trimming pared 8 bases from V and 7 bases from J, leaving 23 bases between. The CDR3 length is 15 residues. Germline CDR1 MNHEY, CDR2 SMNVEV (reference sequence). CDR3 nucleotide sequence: TGTGCCAGCCTACCGGGGGGCGCCAGGGGAGGTGGCTACACCTTC. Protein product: CASLPGGARGGGYTF.

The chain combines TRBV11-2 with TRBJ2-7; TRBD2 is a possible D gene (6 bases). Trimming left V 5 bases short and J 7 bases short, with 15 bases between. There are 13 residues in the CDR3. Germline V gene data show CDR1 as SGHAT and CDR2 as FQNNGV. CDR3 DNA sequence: TGTGCCAGCAGCCGGGAGAGGTGGAATGAGCAGTACTTC. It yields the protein CASSRERWNEQYF.

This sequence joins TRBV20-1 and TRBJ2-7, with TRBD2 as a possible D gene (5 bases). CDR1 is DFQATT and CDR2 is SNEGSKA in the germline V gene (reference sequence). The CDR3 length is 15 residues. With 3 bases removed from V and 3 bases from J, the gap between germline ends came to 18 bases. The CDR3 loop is CSAREVWEPGYEQYF. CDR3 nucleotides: TGCAGTGCTAGGGAAGTTTGGGAGCCGGGCTACGAGCAGTACTTC.

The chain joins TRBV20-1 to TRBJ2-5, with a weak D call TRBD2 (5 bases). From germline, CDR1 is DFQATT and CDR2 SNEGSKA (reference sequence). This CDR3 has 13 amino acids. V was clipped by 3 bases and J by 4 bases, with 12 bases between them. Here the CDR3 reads CSASFSGLETQYF. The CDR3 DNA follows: TGCAGTGCTAGCTTTTCGGGGTTAGAGACCCAGTACTTC.

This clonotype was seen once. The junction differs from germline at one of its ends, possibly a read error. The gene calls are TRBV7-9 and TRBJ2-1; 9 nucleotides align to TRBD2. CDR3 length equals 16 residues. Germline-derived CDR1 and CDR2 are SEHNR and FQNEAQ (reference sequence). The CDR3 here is CVSSARRGGRVNEQFF. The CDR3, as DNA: TGTGTCAGCAGCGCTAGGCGGGGGGGCAGGGTCAATGAGCAGTTCTTC.

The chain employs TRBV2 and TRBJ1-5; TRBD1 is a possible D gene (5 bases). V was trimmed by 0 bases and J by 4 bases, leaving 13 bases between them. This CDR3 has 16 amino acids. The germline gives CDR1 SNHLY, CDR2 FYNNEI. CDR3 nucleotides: TGTGCCAGCAGTGAAGCGCTTGGGACGGTGAATCAGCCCCAGCATTTT. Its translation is CASSEALGTVNQPQHF.

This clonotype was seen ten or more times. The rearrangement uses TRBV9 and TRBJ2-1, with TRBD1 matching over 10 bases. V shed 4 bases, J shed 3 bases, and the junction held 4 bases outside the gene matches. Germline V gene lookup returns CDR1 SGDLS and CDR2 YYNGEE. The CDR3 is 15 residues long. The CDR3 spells CASSPGQGNYNEQFF. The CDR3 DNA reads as TGTGCCAGCAGCCCGGGACAGGGGAACTACAATGAGCAGTTCTTC.